The text below deals with one T cell receptor (beta chain). What it binds is unknown. TCRdb analysed the 5' RACE reads with MiXCR anew, one entry per CDR3 protein. The table has 500,000 or so distinct CDR3 sequences, under 25% seen once. The data stem from a study of identical twins. Study-level findings and limits: The models systematically underestimated how much out-of-frame TCR alpha was shared in monozygotic twins.

Trimming stripped 2 bases from V and 6 bases from J, with 13 bases between. Germline V gene lookup returns CDR1 SGHTA and CDR2 FQGNSA. The CDR3 totals 14 residues. These sequences were also reported in another study, on T cells expressing NK-cell markers. That paper states: Among the eight sequenced donors, seven tested HCMV-seropositive and one tested seronegative.

Material: CD4+ T cells sorted from blood. The rearrangement links TRBV7-2 to TRBJ1-1; weak D call: TRBD1 (6 bases). This TCR came from a young woman in good health. In DNA, the CDR3 is TGTGCCAGCAGCTTACTTCGGGGGGCTGCTGAAGCTTTCTTT. Protein product: CASSLLRGAAEAFF.